Listed here are 21 T cell receptor beta chains from one sample, sequenced in a study of cytomegalovirus exposure and HLA in healthy donors. The study ran its PCR with 60 Vbeta and 13 Jbeta primers. Sequenced by immunoSEQ multiplex PCR; TCRdb stores in-frame clones only, minus some. The data show 100,000 to 150,000 clones, over 70% seen once. The sequencing sample was made of PBMCs. These receptor sequences come from a woman aged 45-65 years in good health and CMV-seronegative.

This CDR3 reads CASSYGTGQPQHF. Written as DNA, the CDR3 is TGTGCCAGCAGTTACGGGACTGGGCAGCCCCAGCATTTT. The chain is built from TRBV6-5 and TRBJ1-5; weak D call: TRBD1 (5 bases). Trimming shortened V by 2 bases and J by 7 bases, and 9 bases separated the two germline ends. The length of the CDR3 is 13 residues. CDR1 and CDR2 (germline): MNHEY, SVGAGI.

The chain carries TRBV14 and TRBJ1-3; no reliable D call. Germline-derived CDR1 and CDR2 are SGHDN and FVKESK. The ends were cut back, 2 bases at V and 0 bases at J, with 11 bases in the middle. The CDR3 runs 16 residues. CDR3 sequence: CASSQTGAYSGNTIYF. CDR3 coding DNA: TGTGCCAGCAGCCAAACGGGAGCCTACTCTGGAAACACCATATATTTT.

The chain couples TRBV6-5 to TRBJ2-6; the D is unclear. The germline gives CDR1 MNHEY, CDR2 SVGAGI. The CDR3 spans 15 residues. Trimming removed 2 bases from V and 4 bases from J, with 9 bases in between. CDR3 sequence: CASSYTLGGANVLTF. The CDR3 region has the DNA TGTGCCAGCAGTTACACGCTGGGCGGGGCCAACGTCCTGACTTTC.

In its sample, this clone was seen once. The V call is TRBV4-3, the J call TRBJ1-5; D unclear. Germline assignment: CDR1 LGHNA and CDR2 YSLEER. The CDR3 contains 15 residues. V was shortened by 0 bases and J by 5 bases, with 11 bases between the two germline ends. The CDR3, as DNA: TGCGCCAGCAGCCAAGAACCCCGGGAGGATCAGCCCCAGCATTTT. Translation gives CASSQEPREDQPQHF.

The V gene is TRBV4-1, the J gene TRBJ2-7, with D perhaps matching TRBD2 (5 bases). CDR3 size: 15 residues. Trimming pared 0 bases from V and 3 bases from J, leaving 12 bases between. Germline-derived CDR1 and CDR2 are MGHRA and YSYEKL. The CDR3 sequence is CASSQDSSQRYEQYF. The CDR3, as DNA: TGCGCCAGCAGCCAAGATTCTAGCCAGCGCTACGAGCAGTACTTC.

The V gene is TRBV4-1, the J gene TRBJ2-3; 13 nucleotides match TRBD2. The CDR3 sequence is 19 residues long. Per germline, CDR1 MGHRA and CDR2 YSYEKL. The V segment lost 2 bases and the J segment 5 bases; nucleotides outside the gene matches: 13. The CDR3 DNA follows: TGCGCCAGCAGCCAACTACTCCCCCTGGGACTAGCGGGAAGAGATACGCAGTATTTT. This encodes CASSQLLPLGLAGRDTQYF.

V usage is TRBV11-1 and J usage is TRBJ2-7; 11 positions agree with TRBD2. V shed 5 bases and J 2 bases; nucleotides not matched to a gene: 5. CDR1 and CDR2 from the germline V gene are SGHAT and FQDESV (reference sequence). The length of the CDR3 is 15 residues. As DNA, the CDR3 is TGTGCCAGCAGCCGGGGACTAGCGGACACCTACGAGCAGTACTTC. It codes for CASSRGLADTYEQYF.

By share of the sample, this clone is medium-sized (0.01 to 0.1%). The rearrangement links TRBV2 to TRBJ1-4; D might be TRBD1 (6 bases). Deletions cut 6 bases from V and 9 bases from J, with 20 bases between. Germline values: CDR1 SNHLY, CDR2 FYNNEI. CDR3 size: 15 residues. The CDR3 sequence: CASRETGSGVKKLFF. CDR3 bases: TGTGCCAGCAGGGAAACAGGGTCTGGGGTTAAAAAACTGTTTTTT.

This chain uses TRBV28 with TRBJ1-2, with 8 bases matching TRBD1. V lost 3 bases and J lost 0; bases outside the gene matches: 6. Germline V gives CDR1 MDHEN, CDR2 SYDVKM. This CDR3 spans 16 amino acids. CDR3 in amino acids: CASSLSGQETNYGYTF. CDR3 DNA: TGTGCCAGCAGTTTGTCGGGACAGGAGACTAACTATGGCTACACCTTC.

The table lists this clone with a count of one. The V call is TRBV15, the J call TRBJ2-1; 10 nucleotides agree with TRBD2. The CDR3 contains 16 residues. The junction had 12 bases not matched to a gene; V was cut back by 3 bases and J by 10 bases. Germline V gives CDR1 LNHNV, CDR2 YYDKDF (reference sequence). The CDR3, as DNA: TGTGCCACCAGCAGGGGGGCCGGGACTAGCGTTTTAGAGCAGTTCTTC. This gives the protein CATSRGAGTSVLEQFF.

V gene TRBV6-1 combines with J gene TRBJ2-1; 10 bases are shared with TRBD2. V lost 3 bases and J lost 2; bases outside the gene matches: 4. The CDR3 length is 16 residues. Germline V lookup: CDR1 MNHNS, CDR2 SASEGT. The DNA of the CDR3 is TGTGCCAGCAGTGAGTCTAGCGGGGGTGCCTACAATGAGCAGTTCTTC. Protein: CASSESSGGAYNEQFF.

The rearrangement uses TRBV27 and TRBJ1-6; 7 bases match TRBD1. Germline assignment: CDR1 MNHEY and CDR2 SMNVEV (reference sequence). The ends lost 5 bases at V and 9 bases at J; junction bases unmatched: 13. The CDR3 is made up of 16 amino acids. The CDR3 region is CASSVNRGLYGSPLHF. Written as DNA, the CDR3 is TGTGCCAGCAGTGTGAACAGGGGCCTATATGGTTCACCCCTCCACTTT.

V and J are TRBV4-1 and TRBJ2-5; D may be TRBD2 (8 bases). The V gene's germline CDR1 is MGHRA and CDR2 YSYEKL. V lost 0 bases and J 5 bases, leaving 16 bases between the germline ends. The CDR3 is 16 amino acids. Here the CDR3 reads CASSQDGSGGGETQYF. The CDR3 region has the DNA TGCGCCAGCAGCCAAGATGGGTCGGGAGGGGGCGAGACCCAGTACTTC.

The CDR3 sequence is CASSQGLHSGYEQYF. CDR3 bases: TGCGCCAGCAGCCAAGGCCTACATTCGGGCTACGAGCAGTACTTC. V and J are TRBV4-1 and TRBJ2-7; no definite D call. The germline CDR1 and CDR2 sequences are MGHRA and YSYEKL. Trimming took 1 base from V and 3 from J, leaving 13 bases between them. The CDR3 spans 15 residues.

The gene calls are TRBV9 and TRBJ2-3; the D gene is possibly TRBD1 (5 bases). CDR1 and CDR2 from the germline V gene are SGDLS and YYNGEE. V was pared by 7 bases and J by 4 bases, with 7 bases between. The CDR3 is made up of 11 amino acids. The CDR3, as DNA: TGTGCCAGCGGCAGGGCAGATACGCAGTATTTT. Translation gives CASGRADTQYF.

There are a few counts of this clone. The DNA for the CDR3 is TGTGCCAGCAGCCCGCAGGTTGAGACTGAAGCTTTCTTT. It specifies CASSPQVETEAFF. The genes are TRBV9 and TRBJ1-1; no definite D call. V gave up 4 bases and J gave up 5 bases, with 12 bases separating them. The CDR3 extends over 13 amino acids. Germline-derived CDR1 and CDR2 are SGDLS and YYNGEE.

This clone was picked up one time. CDR3 bases: TGTGCCAGTTCACCGAACCGGGACATCGGACTCAATGAGCAGTTCTTC. This sequence encodes CASSPNRDIGLNEQFF. The V and J genes are TRBV19 and TRBJ2-1, with a weak D call TRBD1 (6 bases). Per germline, CDR1 LNHDA and CDR2 SQIVND (reference sequence). The CDR3 extends over 16 amino acids. The germline V and J ends were trimmed by 8 bases and 6 bases, with 23 bases remaining between them.

V gene TRBV4-1 combines with J gene TRBJ2-1, with D perhaps TRBD1 (6 bases). The CDR3 is made up of 16 amino acids. Germline values: CDR1 MGHRA, CDR2 YSYEKL. The ends were cut back, 0 bases at V and 8 bases at J, with 17 bases in the middle. Here the CDR3 DNA reads TGCGCCAGCAGCCAAGAAACAGGGTTTTATTTCGATGAGCAGTTCTTC. Amino acid sequence: CASSQETGFYFDEQFF.

The chain employs TRBV19 and TRBJ1-1, with a tentative D call TRBD1 (6 bases). V was trimmed by 2 bases and J by 1 base, leaving 14 bases between them. CDR1 and CDR2 (germline): LNHDA, SQIVND (reference sequence). This CDR3 comprises 16 residues. The chain's CDR3 is CASSISDRLPNTEAFF. As DNA, the CDR3 is TGTGCCAGTAGTATAAGCGACAGGCTACCGAACACTGAAGCTTTCTTT.

Details on this clone: The junction and the germline gene differ at one end; a read error may be behind it. The genes are TRBV7-9 and TRBJ1-4, with TRBD1 matching over 7 bases. The CDR3 extends over 16 amino acids. CDR1 and CDR2 from the germline V gene are SEHNR and FQNEAQ (reference sequence). This chain's CDR3 is CSSSLRSDRINEKLFF. The CDR3 coding sequence is TGTTCCAGCAGCCTAAGGTCGGACAGGATTAATGAAAAACTGTTTTTT. The full variable domain, in which reference TRBV7-9 and TRBJ1-4 provide the parts outside the CDR3, is DTGVSQNPRHKITKRGQNVTFRCDPISEHNRLYWYRQTLGQGPEFLTYFQNEAQLEKSRLLSDRFSAERPKGSFSTLEIQRTEQGDSAMYLCSSSLRSDRINEKLFFGSGTQLSVL.

The chain combines TRBV4-3 with TRBJ1-5, with a tentative D call TRBD1 (5 bases). CDR3 length equals 17 residues. Trimming took 3 bases from V and 2 from J, leaving 17 bases between them. Germline V gene lookup returns CDR1 LGHNA and CDR2 YSLEER. The chain's CDR3 is CASSQFVGGSGNQPQHF. CDR3 nucleotide sequence: TGCGCCAGCAGCCAGTTCGTCGGGGGGAGCGGCAATCAGCCCCAGCATTTT.